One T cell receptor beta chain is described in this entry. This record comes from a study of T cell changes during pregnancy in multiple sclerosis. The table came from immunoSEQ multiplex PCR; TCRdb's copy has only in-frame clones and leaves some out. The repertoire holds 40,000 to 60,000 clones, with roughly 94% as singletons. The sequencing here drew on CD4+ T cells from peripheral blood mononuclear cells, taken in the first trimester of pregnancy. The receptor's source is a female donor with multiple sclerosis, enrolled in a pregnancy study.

The CDR3 DNA reads as TGTGCCTGGAAGGTCACGGACATAAGAAGGTCCTATAATTCACCCCTCCACTTT. The encoded protein is CAWKVTDIRRSYNSPLHF. This chain uses TRBV30 with TRBJ1-6; tentative D call: TRBD1 (5 bases). The V end lost 4 bases, the J end lost 1 base, and 20 bases lay between the germline ends. The CDR3 sequence is 18 residues long. Germline V gene lookup returns CDR1 GTSNPN and CDR2 SVGIG (reference sequence).